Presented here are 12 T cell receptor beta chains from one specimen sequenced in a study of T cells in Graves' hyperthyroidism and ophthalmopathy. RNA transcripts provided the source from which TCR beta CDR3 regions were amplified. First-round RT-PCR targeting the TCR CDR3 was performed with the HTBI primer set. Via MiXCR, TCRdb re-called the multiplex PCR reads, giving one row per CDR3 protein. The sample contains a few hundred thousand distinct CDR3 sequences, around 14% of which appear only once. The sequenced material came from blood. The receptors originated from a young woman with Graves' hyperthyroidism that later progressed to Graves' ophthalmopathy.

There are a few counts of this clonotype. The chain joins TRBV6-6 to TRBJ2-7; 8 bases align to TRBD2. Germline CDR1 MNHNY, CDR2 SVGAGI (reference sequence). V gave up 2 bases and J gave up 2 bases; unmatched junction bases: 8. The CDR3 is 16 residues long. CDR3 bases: TGTGCCAGCAGTTACAACCGGTTACTAGCGGCCTACGAGCAGTACTTC. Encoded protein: CASSYNRLLAAYEQYF.

The CDR3 loop is CASSELQGKSGELFF. CDR3 in DNA: TGTGCCAGCAGTGAATTGCAGGGGAAGTCCGGGGAGCTGTTTTTT. This sequence joins TRBV2 and TRBJ2-2; D is possibly TRBD1 (6 bases). The CDR3 is 15 amino acids. Trimming left V 2 bases short and J 6 bases short, with 13 bases between. In germline, CDR1 is SNHLY, CDR2 FYNNEI.

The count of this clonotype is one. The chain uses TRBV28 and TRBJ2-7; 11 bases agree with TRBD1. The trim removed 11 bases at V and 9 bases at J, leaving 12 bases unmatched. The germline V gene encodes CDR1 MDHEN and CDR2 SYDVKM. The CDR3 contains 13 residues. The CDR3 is CASRGTGGAGQYF. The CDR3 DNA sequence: TGTGCCTCTCGGGGGACAGGGGGAGCGGGGCAGTACTTC.

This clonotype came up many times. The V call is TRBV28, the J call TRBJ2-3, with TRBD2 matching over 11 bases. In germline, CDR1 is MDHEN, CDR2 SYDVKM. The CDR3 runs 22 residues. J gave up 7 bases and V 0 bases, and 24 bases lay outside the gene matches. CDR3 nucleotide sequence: TGTGCCAGCAGTTTATGGAGGGTCGAGGGGACTAGCGGCCTGCATGGAGGGAATACGCAGTATTTT. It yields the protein CASSLWRVEGTSGLHGGNTQYF.

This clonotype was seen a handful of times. The CDR3 DNA reads TGTGCCAGCAGTTACGCCCTCGGACTAGCGGGGTTATCCAAGCGGAGAAATGAGCAGTTCTTC. Protein product: CASSYALGLAGLSKRRNEQFF. This chain connects TRBV6-2 or TRBV6-3 to TRBJ2-1; the match to TRBD2 covers 12 bases. CDR3 size: 21 residues. V shed 2 bases and J 7 bases; nucleotides not matched to a gene: 21. Per the germline V gene, CDR1 is MNHEY and CDR2 is SVGEGT.

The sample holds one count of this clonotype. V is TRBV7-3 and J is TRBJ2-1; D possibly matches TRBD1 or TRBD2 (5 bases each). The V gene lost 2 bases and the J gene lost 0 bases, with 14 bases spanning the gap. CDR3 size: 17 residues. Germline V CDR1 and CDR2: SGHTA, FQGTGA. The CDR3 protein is CASSLYGGPLSYNEQFF. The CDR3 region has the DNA TGTGCCAGCAGCTTATATGGGGGACCCCTCTCCTACAATGAGCAGTTCTTC.

CDR3: CASSLVGRGRDSPLHF. CDR3 DNA sequence: TGTGCCAGCAGCTTAGTTGGCAGGGGTAGGGATTCACCCCTCCACTTT. V usage is TRBV11-2 and J usage is TRBJ1-6; possible D gene TRBD1, 6 bases. From germline, CDR1 is SGHAT and CDR2 FQNNGV. The CDR3 is 16 amino acids. With 1 base removed from V and 8 bases from J, the gap between germline ends came to 15 bases.

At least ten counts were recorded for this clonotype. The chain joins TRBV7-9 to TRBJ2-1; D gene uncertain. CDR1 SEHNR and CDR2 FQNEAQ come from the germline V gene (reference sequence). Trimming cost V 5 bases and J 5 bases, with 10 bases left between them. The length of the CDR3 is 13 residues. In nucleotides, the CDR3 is TGTGCCAGCAGCCCAACAGCGAACAATGAGCAGTTCTTC. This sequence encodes CASSPTANNEQFF.

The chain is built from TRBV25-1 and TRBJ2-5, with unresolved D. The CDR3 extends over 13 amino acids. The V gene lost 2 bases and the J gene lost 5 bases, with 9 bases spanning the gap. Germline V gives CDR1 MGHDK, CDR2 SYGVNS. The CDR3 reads CASSEGPHETQYF. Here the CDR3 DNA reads TGTGCCAGCAGTGAAGGCCCCCATGAGACCCAGTACTTC.

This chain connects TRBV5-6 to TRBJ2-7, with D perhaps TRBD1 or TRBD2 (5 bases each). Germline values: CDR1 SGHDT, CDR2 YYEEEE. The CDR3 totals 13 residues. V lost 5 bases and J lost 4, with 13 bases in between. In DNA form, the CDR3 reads TGTGCCAGCAGGAGGGCAGGGCCGTACGAGCAGTACTTC. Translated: CASRRAGPYEQYF. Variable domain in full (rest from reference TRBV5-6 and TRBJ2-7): DAGVTQSPTHLIKTRGQQVTLRCSPKSGHDTVSWYQQALGQGPQFIFQYYEEEERQRGNFPDRFSGHQFPNYSSELNVNALLLGDSALYLCASRRAGPYEQYFGPGTRLTVT.

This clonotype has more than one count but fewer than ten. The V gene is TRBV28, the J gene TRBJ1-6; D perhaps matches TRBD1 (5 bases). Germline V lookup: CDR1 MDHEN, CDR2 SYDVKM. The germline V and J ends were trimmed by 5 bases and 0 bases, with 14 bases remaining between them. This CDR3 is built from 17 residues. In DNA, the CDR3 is TGTGCCAGCAGTATCGTATCCGACAGCTCCTATAATTCACCCCTCCACTTT. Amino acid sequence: CASSIVSDSSYNSPLHF.

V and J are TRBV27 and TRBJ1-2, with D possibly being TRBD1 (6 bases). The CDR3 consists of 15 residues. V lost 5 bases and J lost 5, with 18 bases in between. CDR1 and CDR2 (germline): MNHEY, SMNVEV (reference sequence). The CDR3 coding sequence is TGTGCCAGCAGTCCCTTTCGGGGGCAGTCATATGGCTACACCTTC. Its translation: CASSPFRGQSYGYTF.